These 13 T cell receptor beta chains came from one sample sequenced in a study of blood T cell repertoires in COVID-19. TCRdb keeps only in-frame clones here, not all; method: immunoSEQ multiplex PCR. In the table there are 200,000 to 250,000 clones, approximately 82% of which are singletons. Sequencing input: peripheral blood. These receptors originate from an elderly woman with acute or convalescent COVID-19.

Regarding this clone: The same CDR3 also results from other DNA sequences found in this sample. This chain joins TRBV7-9 and TRBJ1-3; D is undetermined. This CDR3 spans 13 amino acids. Trimming stripped 2 bases from V and 3 bases from J, with 5 bases between. CDR1 and CDR2 (germline): SEHNR, FQNEAQ (reference sequence). CDR3 sequence reads: CASSLRGGNTIYF. The CDR3 DNA is TGTGCCAGCAGCTTACGGGGTGGAAACACCATATATTTT. The entire variable domain, with the rest obtained from reference TRBV7-9 and TRBJ1-3, is as follows: DTGVSQNPRHKITKRGQNVTFRCDPISEHNRLYWYRQTLGQGPEFLTYFQNEAQLEKSRLLSDRFSAERPKGSFSTLEIQRTEQGDSAMYLCASSLRGGNTIYFGEGSWLTVV.

The rearrangement links TRBV5-4 to TRBJ1-1, with D hard to call. The length of the CDR3 is 15 residues. Germline V gene sequence: CDR1 SGHNT, CDR2 YYREEE (reference sequence). The V gene lost 0 bases and the J gene lost 1 base, with 10 bases spanning the gap. CDR3 protein: CASSLGLAPNTEAFF. The DNA of the CDR3 is TGTGCCAGCAGCTTGGGCCTGGCTCCGAACACTGAAGCTTTCTTT.

This clone occurred a few times. The chain uses TRBV19 and TRBJ2-2; no reliable D call. The CDR3 is 13 amino acids. The V end was cut by 4 bases, the J end by 0 bases, with 3 bases between. CDR1 is LNHDA, CDR2 SQIVND, per germline (reference sequence). In nucleotides, the CDR3 is TGTGCCAGTAGTAGAGCGAACACCGGGGAGCTGTTTTTT. Protein product: CASSRANTGELFF.

This chain links TRBV6-5 with TRBJ1-2; D unresolved. Between the trimmed V and J ends, which lost 0 bases and 8 bases, there was a span of 13 bases. This CDR3 spans 14 amino acids. Germline assignment: CDR1 MNHEY and CDR2 SVGAGI. The CDR3 here is CASSYSLGVGGYTF. CDR3 DNA: TGTGCCAGCAGTTACTCGCTTGGAGTTGGAGGCTACACCTTC.

This chain uses TRBV28 with TRBJ2-7; possibly TRBD2 for D (6 bases). Between the trimmed V and J ends, which lost 8 bases and 0 bases, there was a span of 14 bases. There are 14 residues in the CDR3. Germline V gene data show CDR1 as MDHEN and CDR2 as SYDVKM. CDR3 sequence reads: CASLRGSSSYEQYF. DNA of the CDR3: TGTGCCAGCTTGCGGGGTTCAAGCTCCTACGAGCAGTACTTC.

The chain links TRBV27 to TRBJ2-2; 9 bases map to TRBD1. The length of the CDR3 is 17 residues. V lost 5 bases, J lost 0 bases, and 7 bases stayed unmatched. Germline lookup yields CDR1 MNHEY and CDR2 SMNVEV (reference sequence). The DNA for the CDR3 is TGTGCCAGCAGTACGGGACAGGGTCTCGCGAACACCGGGGAGCTGTTTTTT. Residues: CASSTGQGLANTGELFF.

The V call is TRBV19, the J call TRBJ2-5; 8 bases line up with TRBD1. The V gene end was trimmed by 8 bases and the J gene end by 5 bases; junction bases not matched to a gene: 7. Germline V gene lookup returns CDR1 LNHDA and CDR2 SQIVND (reference sequence). The CDR3 is 13 residues long. The CDR3 reads CASGGTGRETQYF. The CDR3 DNA sequence: TGTGCCAGTGGGGGGACAGGCCGGGAGACCCAGTACTTC.

The chain's CDR3 is CASSLIGGRAGELFF. The CDR3 coding sequence is TGTGCCAGCAGCTTGATCGGGGGGAGGGCCGGGGAGCTGTTTTTT. V is TRBV11-2 and J is TRBJ2-2; 7 bases agree with TRBD2. CDR3 length equals 15 residues. The junction had 7 bases not matched to a gene; V was cut back by 3 bases and J by 6 bases. Germline V gives CDR1 SGHAT, CDR2 FQNNGV.

The chain has TRBV30 and TRBJ2-7; maybe TRBD2 (7 bases). This CDR3 has 18 amino acids. The germline CDR1 and CDR2 sequences are GTSNPN and SVGIG (reference sequence). Trimming took 1 base from V and 6 from J, leaving 28 bases between them. The CDR3 nucleotides read TGTGCCTGGAGTGGCTCAAGGATCACGGGGGGCCATGGGAGCGAGCAGTACTTC. It is translated as CAWSGSRITGGHGSEQYF.

This chain joins TRBV3-1 (or the pseudogene TRBV3-2) and TRBJ2-7, with 13 bases identical to TRBD2. After removal of 1 base from V and 12 bases from J, the junction contained 3 bases not matched to a gene. The CDR3 is made up of 13 amino acids. Germline loops: CDR1 LGHDT, CDR2 YNNKEL (reference sequence). The CDR3 DNA reads as TGTGCCAGCAGCCAAGCAACTAGCGGGGGGGCGTACTTC. Its translation is CASSQATSGGAYF.

V usage is TRBV6-7 and J usage is TRBJ1-2; D remains ambiguous. TRBV6-7 is an open reading frame, and its role is uncertain. Trimming shortened V by 2 bases and J by 8 bases, and 9 bases separated the two germline ends. This CDR3 contains 12 residues. This chain's CDR3 is CASSYAPRGYTF. CDR3 sequence (DNA): TGTGCCAGCAGTTACGCGCCGCGGGGCTACACCTTC.

The chain combines TRBV5-4 with TRBJ1-1; D might be TRBD1 (5 bases). V lost 4 bases and J 1 base, leaving 11 bases between the germline ends. This CDR3 has 14 residues. In germline, CDR1 is SGHNT, CDR2 YYREEE (reference sequence). For the CDR3, the DNA is TGTGCCAGCAGCCCCGGGGGTACGAACACTGAAGCTTTCTTT. Translated, it gives CASSPGGTNTEAFF.

This rearrangement joins TRBV9 to TRBJ1-2; 9 bases align to TRBD1. The V segment lost 3 bases and the J segment 8 bases; nucleotides outside the gene matches: 8. This CDR3 region has 14 residues. Germline CDR1 reads SGDLS; CDR2 reads YYNGEE. For the CDR3, the DNA is TGTGCCAGCAGCGAGGGACAGGGCATGAGAGGCTACACCTTC. Translating it yields CASSEGQGMRGYTF.